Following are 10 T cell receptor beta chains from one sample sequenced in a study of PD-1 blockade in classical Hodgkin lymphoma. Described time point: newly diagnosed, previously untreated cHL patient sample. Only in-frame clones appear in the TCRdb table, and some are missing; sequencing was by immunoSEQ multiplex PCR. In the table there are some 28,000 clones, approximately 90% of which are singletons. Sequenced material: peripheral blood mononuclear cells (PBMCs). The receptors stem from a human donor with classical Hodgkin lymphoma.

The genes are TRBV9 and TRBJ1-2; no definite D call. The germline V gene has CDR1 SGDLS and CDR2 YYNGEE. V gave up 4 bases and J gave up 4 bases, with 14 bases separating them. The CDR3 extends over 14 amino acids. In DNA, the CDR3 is TGTGCCAGCAGCCCAACAACATTTTCCTATGGCTACACCTTC. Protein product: CASSPTTFSYGYTF. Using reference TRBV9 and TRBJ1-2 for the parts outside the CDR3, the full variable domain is DSGVTQTPKHLITATGQRVTLRCSPRSGDLSVYWYQQSLDQGLQFLIQYYNGEERAKGNILERFSAQQFPDLHSELNLSSLELGDSALYFCASSPTTFSYGYTFGSGTRLTVV.

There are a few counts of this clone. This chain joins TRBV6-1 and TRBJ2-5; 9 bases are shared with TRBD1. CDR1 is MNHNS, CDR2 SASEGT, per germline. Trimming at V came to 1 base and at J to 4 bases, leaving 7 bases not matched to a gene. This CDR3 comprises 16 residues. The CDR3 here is CASSEGTGDIRETQYF. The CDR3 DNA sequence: TGTGCCAGCAGTGAAGGGACAGGGGATATTCGAGAGACCCAGTACTTC.

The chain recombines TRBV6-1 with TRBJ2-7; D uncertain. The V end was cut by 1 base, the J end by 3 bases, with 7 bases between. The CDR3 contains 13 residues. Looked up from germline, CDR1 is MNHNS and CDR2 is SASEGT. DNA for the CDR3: TGTGCCAGCAGTGAAGATGCCAGCTACGAGCAGTACTTC. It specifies CASSEDASYEQYF.

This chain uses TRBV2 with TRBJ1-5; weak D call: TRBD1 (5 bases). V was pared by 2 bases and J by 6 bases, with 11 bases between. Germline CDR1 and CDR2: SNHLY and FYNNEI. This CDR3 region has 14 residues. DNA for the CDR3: TGTGCCAGCAGTGAACAGGGTGTTGGTCAGCCCCAGCATTTT. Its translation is CASSEQGVGQPQHF. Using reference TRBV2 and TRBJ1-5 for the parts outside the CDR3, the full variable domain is EPEVTQTPSHQVTQMGQEVILRCVPISNHLYFYWYRQILGQKVEFLVSFYNNEISEKSEIFDDQFSVERPDGSNFTLKIRSTKLEDSAMYFCASSEQGVGQPQHFGDGTRLSIL.

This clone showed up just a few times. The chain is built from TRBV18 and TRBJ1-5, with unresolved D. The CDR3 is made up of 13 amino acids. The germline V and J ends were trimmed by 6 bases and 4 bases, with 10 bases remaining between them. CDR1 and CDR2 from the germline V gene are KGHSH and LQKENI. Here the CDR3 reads CASSGEENQPQHF. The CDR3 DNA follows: TGTGCCAGCTCCGGGGAAGAGAATCAGCCCCAGCATTTT.

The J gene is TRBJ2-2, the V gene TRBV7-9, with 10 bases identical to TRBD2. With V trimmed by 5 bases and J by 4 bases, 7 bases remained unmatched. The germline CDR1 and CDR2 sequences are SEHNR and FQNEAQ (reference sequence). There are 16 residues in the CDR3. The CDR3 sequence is CASSHSGRKSTGELFF. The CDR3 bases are TGTGCCAGCAGCCATAGCGGGAGGAAATCCACCGGGGAGCTGTTTTTT.

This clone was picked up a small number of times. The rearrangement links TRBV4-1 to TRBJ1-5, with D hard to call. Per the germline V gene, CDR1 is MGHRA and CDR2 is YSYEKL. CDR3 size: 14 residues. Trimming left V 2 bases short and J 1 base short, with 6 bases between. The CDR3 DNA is TGCGCCAGCAGCCAAATGAACAGCAATCAGCCCCAGCATTTT. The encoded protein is CASSQMNSNQPQHF.

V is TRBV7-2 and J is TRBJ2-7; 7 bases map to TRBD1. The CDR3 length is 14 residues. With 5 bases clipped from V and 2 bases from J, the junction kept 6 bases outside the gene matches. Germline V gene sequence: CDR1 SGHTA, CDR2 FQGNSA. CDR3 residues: CASSARDSAYEQYF. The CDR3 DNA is TGTGCCAGCAGCGCTAGGGACAGCGCCTACGAGCAGTACTTC.

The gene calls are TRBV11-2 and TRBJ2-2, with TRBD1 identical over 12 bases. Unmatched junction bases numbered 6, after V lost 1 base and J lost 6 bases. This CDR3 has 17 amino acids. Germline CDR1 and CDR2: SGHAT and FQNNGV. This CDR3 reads CASSLGGQGAFAGELFF. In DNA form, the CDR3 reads TGTGCCAGCAGCTTAGGGGGACAGGGGGCGTTCGCCGGGGAGCTGTTTTTT.

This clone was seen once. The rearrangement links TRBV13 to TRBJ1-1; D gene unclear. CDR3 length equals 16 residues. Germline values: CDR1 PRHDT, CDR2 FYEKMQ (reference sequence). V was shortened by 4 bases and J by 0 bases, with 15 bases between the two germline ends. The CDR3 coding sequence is TGTGCCAGCAGCTGGGGTGGTTTCACCCTGAACACTGAAGCTTTCTTT. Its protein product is CASSWGGFTLNTEAFF. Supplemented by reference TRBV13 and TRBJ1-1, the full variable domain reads AAGVIQSPRHLIKEKRETATLKCYPIPRHDTVYWYQQGPGQDPQFLISFYEKMQSDKGSIPDRFSAQQFSDYHSELNMSSLELGDSALYFCASSWGGFTLNTEAFFGQGTRLTVV.